This T cell receptor (beta chain) is drawn from a study of T cell repertoires in cytomegalovirus infection. Study in general: Public TCR beta signatures indicated both CMV infection and matching HLA type. General study findings and limits: CMV-specific HLA-C-restricted TCR beta clonotypes dominated the ex vivo response.

Each CDR3 protein gets one entry after TCRdb re-called the reads with MiXCR. The sample holds approximately 200,000 distinct CDR3 sequences, approximately 24% seen once. This clonotype was seen only a few times. What it binds is not known. The source is a human donor in good health (CMV status not recorded). Some clones in this sample may be carry-over from other donors' samples. Sequencing was done on a sample of CD8+ T cells from PBMCs.

The CDR3 bases are TGTGCCACCAGTGATCCCGGACAGGGGGATGGCTACACCTTC. Protein: CATSDPGQGDGYTF. The rearrangement links TRBV24-1 to TRBJ1-2; the match to TRBD1 covers 10 bases. The J segment lost 6 bases and the V segment lost 3 bases, leaving 3 bases of the junction unmatched. The V gene's germline CDR1 is KGHDR and CDR2 SFDVKD. The CDR3 contains 14 residues.